This TCR beta chain was captured in a study of control samples from healthy donors and cancer patients. The CDR3 has 12 residues. V lost 3 bases and J 5 bases, leaving 5 bases between the germline ends. CDR1 is MNHEY, CDR2 SVGAGI, per germline. This clone showed up just once. Clones were read by immunoSEQ multiplex PCR, and TCRdb kept only the in-frame ones, dropping some. Here the sample spans 130,000 to 150,000 clones, about 91% being singletons. The sequence was collected from a young man in good health. The source material was blood. The chain combines TRBV6-5 with TRBJ2-1; D gene ambiguous. The CDR3 region has the DNA TGTGCCAGCAGTTATCCGGACAATGAGCAGTTCTTC. The encoded protein is CASSYPDNEQFF.